Reported below is one T cell receptor (beta chain). These data belong to a study of blood T cell repertoires in COVID-19. Study context: Samples came from the United States, Italy and Spain, spanning acute and convalescent COVID-19. PBMCs, B-cell-depleted T cells, or T cells provided the cDNA or gDNA that made up the material.

CDR1 and CDR2 from the germline V gene are SGDLS and YYNGEE. The CDR3 sequence is 15 residues long. Trimming removed 4 bases at V and 1 base at J, with 11 bases between. Some clones are missing from TCRdb's copy, which holds only in-frame ones; the method was immunoSEQ multiplex PCR. Of some 200,000 clones in the sample, nearly 85% were seen once. Sequencing was done on a sample of peripheral blood. This TCR derives from a woman aged 30 to 39 with COVID-19, enrolled during active disease. The rearrangement uses TRBV9 and TRBJ2-2, with D unresolved. This CDR3 is CASSPRLGNTGELFF. CDR3 bases: TGTGCCAGCAGCCCCAGACTGGGGAACACCGGGGAGCTGTTTTTT. Combining the CDR3 with reference TRBV9 and TRBJ2-2 gives the whole variable domain DSGVTQTPKHLITATGQRVTLRCSPRSGDLSVYWYQQSLDQGLQFLIQYYNGEERAKGNILERFSAQQFPDLHSELNLSSLELGDSALYFCASSPRLGNTGELFFGEGSRLTVL.